This T cell receptor beta chain is from a study of blood T cell repertoires in COVID-19 (dated by TCRdb to 2019 to 2021). Broadly, across the study: The collaborator samples originated in the United States, Italy and Spain and spanned the acute and convalescent phases of COVID-19. The material from the prospective study consisted of cDNA or gDNA derived from T cells, B-cell-depleted T cells, or PBMCs. Subjects who had been exposed to COVID-19, were actively infected with it, or had recovered from it provided the deeply sampled blood TCRbeta repertoires that made up the dataset. The repertoires were released in a freely available public database intended as a resource for research on the immune response to SARS-CoV-2. Samples were obtained from the ongoing ImmuneRACE study (first 160 participants) and from 1,254 subjects provided by 6 global collaborators. A de-identified subject ID, COVID-19 status, age in years and sex were almost always included in the sample metadata. Where HLA class I and class II types were available, the types were taken from metadata supplied by the sample provider, not from assay-based typing.

Findings and caveats that apply to the study as a whole: Clinical and demographic metadata were provided uncurated, with the amount varying by source and participant.

Taken from the germline V gene (reference sequence), the CDR1 and CDR2 loops are DFQATT and SNEGSKA. CDR3 length: 10 amino acids, cysteine to phenylalanine. CDR3 DNA only is kept here, 30 bases in frame from base 1. V is cut by 3 bases and J by 5 bases, and the space between the germline ends is 2 bases. Comment on this clone: Its antigen remains undetermined. No much larger clone exists at a distance of one base, and base qualities are not known.

One collaborating source in Seattle enrolled patients while the patients were actively infected and followed the patients over time throughout the course of disease. Whole blood was collected in K2EDTA tubes by collaborating institutions according to the institutions' own protocols. For TCRbeta analysis, collaborators shipped samples as frozen whole blood, isolated PBMCs, or DNA extracted from either of those sample types. TCRbeta CDR3 regions were amplified from genomic DNA using the immunoSEQ Assay, a bias-controlled multiplex PCR. The original pipeline was this. Within the assay, amplification of reference gene primers was used to estimate how many nucleated cells each sample contained. To quantify the absolute abundance of each unique TCRbeta CDR3 rearrangement, sequence reads were collapsed and filtered. For each sample, productive Simpson clonality was calculated as the square root of Simpson's diversity index across productive rearrangements. Drawn from immuneACCESS, this table holds only the in-frame rearrangements with V and J called that TCRdb kept. Clones are partly lost; checked studies trace under half to an unresolved V gene and leave the rest unexplained. The V and J calls and clone size are taken from that table; D and trimming were inferred from the DNA. In all, the sample holds 350,000 or so clones, and more than 75% of those were seen once. The top ten constitute less than 11% of the sample.

The TCR comes from a woman aged 25-40 years with COVID-19, enrolled during active disease. Material: peripheral blood. This receptor chain uses TRBV20-1 and TRBJ2-1; the D gene is unclear. The CDR3: CSASDNEQFF. DNA sequence: TGCAGTGCTAGCGACAATGAGCAGTTCTTC.